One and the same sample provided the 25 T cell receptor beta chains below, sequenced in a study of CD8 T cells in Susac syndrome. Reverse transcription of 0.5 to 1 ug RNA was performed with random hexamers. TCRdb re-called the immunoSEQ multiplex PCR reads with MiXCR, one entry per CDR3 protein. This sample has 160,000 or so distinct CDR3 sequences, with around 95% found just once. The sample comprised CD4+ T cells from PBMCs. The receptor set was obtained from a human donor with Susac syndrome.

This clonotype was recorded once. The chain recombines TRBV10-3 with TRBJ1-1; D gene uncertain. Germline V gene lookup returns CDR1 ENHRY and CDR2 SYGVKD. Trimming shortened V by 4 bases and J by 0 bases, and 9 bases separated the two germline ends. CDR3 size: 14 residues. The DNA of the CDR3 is TGTGCCATCAGTGGGGGAGGACTGAACACTGAAGCTTTCTTT. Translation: CAISGGGLNTEAFF.

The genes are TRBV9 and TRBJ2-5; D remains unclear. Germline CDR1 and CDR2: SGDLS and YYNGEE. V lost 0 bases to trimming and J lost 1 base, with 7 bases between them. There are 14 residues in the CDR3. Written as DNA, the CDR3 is TGTGCCAGCAGCGTAGAAACAGTCCAAGAGACCCAGTACTTC. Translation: CASSVETVQETQYF.

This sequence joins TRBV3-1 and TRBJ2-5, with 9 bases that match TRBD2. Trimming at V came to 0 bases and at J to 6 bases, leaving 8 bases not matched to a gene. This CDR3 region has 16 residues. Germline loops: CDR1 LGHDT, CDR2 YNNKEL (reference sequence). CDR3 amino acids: CASSQDAAGGLQTQYF. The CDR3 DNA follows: TGTGCCAGCAGCCAAGATGCGGCGGGGGGGCTCCAGACCCAGTACTTC.

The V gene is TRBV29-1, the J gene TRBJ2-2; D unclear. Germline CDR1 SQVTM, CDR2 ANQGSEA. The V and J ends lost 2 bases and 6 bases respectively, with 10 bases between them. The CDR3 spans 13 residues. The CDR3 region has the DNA TGCAGCGTTGAACAGGCCCCCGCCGGGGAGCTGTTTTTT. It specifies CSVEQAPAGELFF.

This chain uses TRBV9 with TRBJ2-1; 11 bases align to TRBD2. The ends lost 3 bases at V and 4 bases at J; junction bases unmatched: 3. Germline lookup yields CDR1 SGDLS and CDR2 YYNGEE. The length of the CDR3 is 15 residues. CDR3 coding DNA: TGTGCCAGCAGCGCGGCTAGCGGGGGGTACAATGAGCAGTTCTTC. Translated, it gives CASSAASGGYNEQFF. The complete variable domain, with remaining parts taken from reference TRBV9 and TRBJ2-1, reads DSGVTQTPKHLITATGQRVTLRCSPRSGDLSVYWYQQSLDQGLQFLIQYYNGEERAKGNILERFSAQQFPDLHSELNLSSLELGDSALYFCASSAASGGYNEQFFGPGTRLTVL.

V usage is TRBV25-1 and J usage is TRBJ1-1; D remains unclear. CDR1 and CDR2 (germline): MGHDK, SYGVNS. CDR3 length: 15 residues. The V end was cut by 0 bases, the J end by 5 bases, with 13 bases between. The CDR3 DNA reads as TGTGCCAGCAGTGAATATGCGGGAAGAGGTACTGAAGCTTTCTTT. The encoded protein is CASSEYAGRGTEAFF.

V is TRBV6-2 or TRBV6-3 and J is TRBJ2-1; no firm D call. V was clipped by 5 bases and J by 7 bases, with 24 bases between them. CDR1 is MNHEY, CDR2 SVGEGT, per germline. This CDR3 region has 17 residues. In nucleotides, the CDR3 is TGTGCCAGCAGTCTTAATCCTTACGAGAGGTGGGGTAATGAGCAGTTCTTC. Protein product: CASSLNPYERWGNEQFF.

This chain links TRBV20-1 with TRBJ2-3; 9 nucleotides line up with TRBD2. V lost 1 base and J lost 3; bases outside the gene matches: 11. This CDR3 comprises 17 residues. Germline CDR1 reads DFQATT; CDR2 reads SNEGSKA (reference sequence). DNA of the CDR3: TGCAGTGCTAGAGCATACCCCCTTAGCGGGGGAACAGATACGCAGTATTTT. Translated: CSARAYPLSGGTDTQYF.

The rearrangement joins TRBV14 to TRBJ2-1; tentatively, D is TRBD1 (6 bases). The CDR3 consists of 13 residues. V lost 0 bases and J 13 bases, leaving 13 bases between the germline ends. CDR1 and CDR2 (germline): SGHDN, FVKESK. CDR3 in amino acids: CASSQDLQGLQFF. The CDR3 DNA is TGTGCCAGCAGCCAAGATCTCCAGGGGCTTCAGTTCTTC.

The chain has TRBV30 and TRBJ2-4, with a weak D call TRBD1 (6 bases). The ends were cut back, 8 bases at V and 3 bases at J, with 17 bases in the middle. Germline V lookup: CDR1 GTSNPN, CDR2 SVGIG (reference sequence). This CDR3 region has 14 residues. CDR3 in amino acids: CARNREVDKNIQYF. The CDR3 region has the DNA TGTGCCCGAAACAGGGAAGTCGACAAAAACATTCAGTACTTC.

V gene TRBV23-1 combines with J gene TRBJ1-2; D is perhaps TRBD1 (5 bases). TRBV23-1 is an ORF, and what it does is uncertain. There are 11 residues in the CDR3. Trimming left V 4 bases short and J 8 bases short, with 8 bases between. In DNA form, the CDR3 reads TGCGCCAGCAGTCCGACAGCGGGCTACACCTTC. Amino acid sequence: CASSPTAGYTF.

CDR3 bases: TGCAGTGCTAGAGATGGACAGGGTGGGCACACTGAAGCTTTCTTT. Translated, it gives CSARDGQGGHTEAFF. The gene calls are TRBV20-1 and TRBJ1-1; 8 bases are a match to TRBD1. Per germline, CDR1 DFQATT and CDR2 SNEGSKA (reference sequence). This CDR3 is 15 amino acids long. J lost 3 bases, V lost 0 bases, and 6 bases had no gene match.

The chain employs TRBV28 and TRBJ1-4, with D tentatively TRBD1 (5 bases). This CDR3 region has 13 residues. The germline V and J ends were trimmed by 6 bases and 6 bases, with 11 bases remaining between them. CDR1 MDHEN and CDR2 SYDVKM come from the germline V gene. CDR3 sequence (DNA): TGTGCCAGCAGGAGGGGACGGGATGAAAAACTGTTTTTT. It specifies CASRRGRDEKLFF.

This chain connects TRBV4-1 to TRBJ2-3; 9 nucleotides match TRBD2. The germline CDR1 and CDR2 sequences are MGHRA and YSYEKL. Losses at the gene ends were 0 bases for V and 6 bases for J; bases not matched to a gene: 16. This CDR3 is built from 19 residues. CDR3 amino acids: CASSQDPLPAGGLSDTQYF. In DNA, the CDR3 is TGCGCCAGCAGCCAAGACCCTCTTCCAGCGGGGGGCCTATCGGATACGCAGTATTTT.

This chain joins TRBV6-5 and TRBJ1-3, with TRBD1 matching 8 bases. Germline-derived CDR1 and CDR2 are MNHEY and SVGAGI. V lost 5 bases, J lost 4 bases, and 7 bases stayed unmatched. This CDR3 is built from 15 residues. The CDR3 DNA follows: TGTGCCAGCAGTCCCGGGACAGGAGGAGGAAACACCATATATTTT. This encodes CASSPGTGGGNTIYF.

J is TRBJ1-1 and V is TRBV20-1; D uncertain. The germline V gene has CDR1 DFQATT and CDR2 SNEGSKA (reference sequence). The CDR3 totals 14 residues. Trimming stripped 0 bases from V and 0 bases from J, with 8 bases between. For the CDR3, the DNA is TGCAGTGCTAGAGATTGGGGAATGAACACTGAAGCTTTCTTT. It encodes CSARDWGMNTEAFF.

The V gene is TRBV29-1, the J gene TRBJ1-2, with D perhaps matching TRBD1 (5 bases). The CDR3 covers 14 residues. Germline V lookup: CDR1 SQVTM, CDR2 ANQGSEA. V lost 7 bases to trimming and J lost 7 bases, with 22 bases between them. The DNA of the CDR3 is TGCAGCGCCGCCGGTCCCATCCCCGGGGGTGGCTACACCTTC. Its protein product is CSAAGPIPGGGYTF.

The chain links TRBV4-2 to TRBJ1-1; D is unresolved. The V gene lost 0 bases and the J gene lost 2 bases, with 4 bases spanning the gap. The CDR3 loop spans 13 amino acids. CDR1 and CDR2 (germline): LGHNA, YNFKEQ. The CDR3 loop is CASSQESNTEAFF. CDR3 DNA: TGTGCCAGCAGCCAAGAATCCAACACTGAAGCTTTCTTT.

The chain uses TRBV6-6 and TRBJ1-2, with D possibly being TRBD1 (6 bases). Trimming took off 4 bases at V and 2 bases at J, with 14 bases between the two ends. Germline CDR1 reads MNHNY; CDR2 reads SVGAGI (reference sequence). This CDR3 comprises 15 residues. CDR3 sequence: CASSLITGSNYGYTF. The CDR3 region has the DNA TGTGCCAGCAGTTTGATTACAGGGAGCAACTATGGCTACACCTTC.

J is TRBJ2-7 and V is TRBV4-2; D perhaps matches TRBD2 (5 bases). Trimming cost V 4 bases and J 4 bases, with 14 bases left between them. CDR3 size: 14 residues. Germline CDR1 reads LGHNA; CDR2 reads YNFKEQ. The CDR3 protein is CASSPEAVVYEQYF. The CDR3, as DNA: TGTGCCAGCAGCCCAGAAGCGGTGGTATACGAGCAGTACTTC.

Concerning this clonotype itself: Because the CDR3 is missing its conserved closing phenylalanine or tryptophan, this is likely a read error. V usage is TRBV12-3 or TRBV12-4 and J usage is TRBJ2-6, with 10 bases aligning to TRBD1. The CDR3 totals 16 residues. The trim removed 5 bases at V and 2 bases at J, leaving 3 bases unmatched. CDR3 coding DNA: TGTGCCAGCAGTCCGGGACAGGGGACTGGGGCCAACGTCCTGACTCTC. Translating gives CASSPGQGTGANVLTL.

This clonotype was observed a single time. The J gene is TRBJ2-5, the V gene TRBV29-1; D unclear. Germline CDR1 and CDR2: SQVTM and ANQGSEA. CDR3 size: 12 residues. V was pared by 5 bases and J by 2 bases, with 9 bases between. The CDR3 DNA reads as TGCAGCGTTCGGGTGGGGCAAGAGACCCAGTACTTC. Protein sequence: CSVRVGQETQYF.

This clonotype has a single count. CDR3 DNA: TGCAGCTCCGGACTAGCGGGAGTCACAGATACGCAGTATTTT. Its translation is CSSGLAGVTDTQYF. V usage is TRBV29-1 and J usage is TRBJ2-3; 13 bases agree with TRBD2. The CDR3 is 14 residues long. J lost 2 bases, V lost 8 bases, and 4 bases had no gene match. The germline gives CDR1 SQVTM, CDR2 ANQGSEA.

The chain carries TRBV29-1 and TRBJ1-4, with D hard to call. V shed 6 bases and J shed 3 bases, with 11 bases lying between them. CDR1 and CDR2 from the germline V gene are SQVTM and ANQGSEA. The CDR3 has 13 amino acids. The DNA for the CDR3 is TGCAGCGTCCGACGGAGTCCTAATGAAAAACTGTTTTTT. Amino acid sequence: CSVRRSPNEKLFF.

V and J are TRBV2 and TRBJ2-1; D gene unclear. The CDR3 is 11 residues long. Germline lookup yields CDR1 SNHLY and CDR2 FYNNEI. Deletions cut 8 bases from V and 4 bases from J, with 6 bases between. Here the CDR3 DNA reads TGTGCCAGCCGAGCTTACAATGAGCAGTTCTTC. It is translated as CASRAYNEQFF.